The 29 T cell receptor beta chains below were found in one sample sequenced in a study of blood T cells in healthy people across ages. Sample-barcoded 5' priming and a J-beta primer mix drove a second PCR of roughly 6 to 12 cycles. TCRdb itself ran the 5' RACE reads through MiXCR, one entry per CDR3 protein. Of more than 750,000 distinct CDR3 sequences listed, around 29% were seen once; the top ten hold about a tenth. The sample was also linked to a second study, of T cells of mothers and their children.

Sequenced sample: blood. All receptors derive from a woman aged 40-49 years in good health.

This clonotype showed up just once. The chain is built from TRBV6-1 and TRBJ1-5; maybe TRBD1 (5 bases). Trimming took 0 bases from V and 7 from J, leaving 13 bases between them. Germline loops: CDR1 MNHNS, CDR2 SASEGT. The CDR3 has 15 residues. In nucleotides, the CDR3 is TGTGCCAGCAGTGAAGCTGCAGGGAGTCGGCAGCCCCAGCATTTT. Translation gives CASSEAAGSRQPQHF.

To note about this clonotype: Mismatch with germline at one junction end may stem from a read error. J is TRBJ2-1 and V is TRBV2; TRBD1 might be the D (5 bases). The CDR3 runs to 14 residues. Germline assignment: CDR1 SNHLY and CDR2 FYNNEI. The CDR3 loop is CASSDSDPYNGQFF. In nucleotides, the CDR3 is TGTGCCAGCAGCGACAGTGATCCCTACAATGGGCAGTTCTTC.

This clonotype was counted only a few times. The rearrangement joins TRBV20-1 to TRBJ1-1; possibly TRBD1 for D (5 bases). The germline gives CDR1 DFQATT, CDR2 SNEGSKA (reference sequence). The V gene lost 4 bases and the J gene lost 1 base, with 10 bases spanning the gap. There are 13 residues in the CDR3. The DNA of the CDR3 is TGCAGTGCTACCTCCAGGGAGAACACTGAAGCTTTCTTT. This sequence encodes CSATSRENTEAFF.

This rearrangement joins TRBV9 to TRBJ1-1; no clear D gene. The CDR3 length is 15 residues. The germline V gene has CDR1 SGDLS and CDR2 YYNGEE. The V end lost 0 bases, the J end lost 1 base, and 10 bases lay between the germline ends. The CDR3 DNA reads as TGTGCCAGCAGCGTAGATGTTCAAAGGAACACTGAAGCTTTCTTT. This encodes CASSVDVQRNTEAFF. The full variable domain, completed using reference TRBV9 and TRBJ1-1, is DSGVTQTPKHLITATGQRVTLRCSPRSGDLSVYWYQQSLDQGLQFLIQYYNGEERAKGNILERFSAQQFPDLHSELNLSSLELGDSALYFCASSVDVQRNTEAFFGQGTRLTVV.

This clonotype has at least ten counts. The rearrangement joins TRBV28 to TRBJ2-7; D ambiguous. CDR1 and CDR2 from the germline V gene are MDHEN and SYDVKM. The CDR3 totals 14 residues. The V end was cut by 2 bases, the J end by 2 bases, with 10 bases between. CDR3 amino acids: CASSLGWSTYEQYF. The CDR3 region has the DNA TGTGCCAGCAGTTTAGGGTGGAGCACCTACGAGCAGTACTTC. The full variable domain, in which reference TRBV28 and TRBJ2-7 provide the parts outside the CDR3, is DVKVTQSSRYLVKRTGEKVFLECVQDMDHENMFWYRQDPGLGLRLIYFSYDVKMKEKGDIPEGYSVSREKKERFSLILESASTNQTSMYLCASSLGWSTYEQYFGPGTRLTVT.

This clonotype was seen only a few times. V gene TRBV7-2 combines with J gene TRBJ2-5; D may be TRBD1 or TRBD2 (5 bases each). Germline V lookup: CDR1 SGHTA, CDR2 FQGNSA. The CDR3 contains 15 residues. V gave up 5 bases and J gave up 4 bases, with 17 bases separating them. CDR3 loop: CASSVGTSAPETQYF. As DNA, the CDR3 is TGTGCCAGCAGCGTTGGGACGTCTGCCCCAGAGACCCAGTACTTC.

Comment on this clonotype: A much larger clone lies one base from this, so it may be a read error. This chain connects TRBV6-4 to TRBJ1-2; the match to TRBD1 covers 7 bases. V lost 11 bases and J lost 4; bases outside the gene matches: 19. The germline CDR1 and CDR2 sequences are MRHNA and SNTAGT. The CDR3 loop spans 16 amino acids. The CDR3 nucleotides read TGTGCCGGCACGGTACTGGGACAGAGCGTCTTCTATGGCTACACCTTC. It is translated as CAGTVLGQSVFYGYTF.

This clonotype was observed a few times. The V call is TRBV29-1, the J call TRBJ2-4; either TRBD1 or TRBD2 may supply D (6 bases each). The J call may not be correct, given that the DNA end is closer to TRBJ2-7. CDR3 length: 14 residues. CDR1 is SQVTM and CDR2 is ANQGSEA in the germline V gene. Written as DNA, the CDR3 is TGCAGCGTTGAAACGGGGGCCCCTAGGGGCGAGCAGTACTTC. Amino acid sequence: CSVETGAPRGEQYF.

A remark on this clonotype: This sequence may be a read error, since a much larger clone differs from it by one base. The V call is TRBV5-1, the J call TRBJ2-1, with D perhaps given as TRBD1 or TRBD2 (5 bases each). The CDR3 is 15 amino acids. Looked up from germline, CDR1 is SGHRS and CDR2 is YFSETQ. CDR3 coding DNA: TGCGCCAGCAGCTTGGCCGGGACCAATTACAATGAGCAGTGCTTC. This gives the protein CASSLAGTNYNEQCF.

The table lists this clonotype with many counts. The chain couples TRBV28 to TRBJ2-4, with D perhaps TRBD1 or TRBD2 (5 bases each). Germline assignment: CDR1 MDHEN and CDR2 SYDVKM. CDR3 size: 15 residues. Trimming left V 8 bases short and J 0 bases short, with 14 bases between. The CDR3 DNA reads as TGTGCCAGCGCCGGAGAGGGGCTAGCCAAAAACATTCAGTACTTC. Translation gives CASAGEGLAKNIQYF.

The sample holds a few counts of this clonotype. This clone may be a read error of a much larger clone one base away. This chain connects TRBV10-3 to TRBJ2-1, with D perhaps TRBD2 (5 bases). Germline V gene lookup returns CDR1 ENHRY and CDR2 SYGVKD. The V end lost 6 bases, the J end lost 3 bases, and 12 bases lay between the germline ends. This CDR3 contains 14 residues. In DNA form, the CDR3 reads TGTGCCATCAGGGAGGCGGAAGACTACAATGAGCAGTTCTTC. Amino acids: CAIREAEDYNEQFF.

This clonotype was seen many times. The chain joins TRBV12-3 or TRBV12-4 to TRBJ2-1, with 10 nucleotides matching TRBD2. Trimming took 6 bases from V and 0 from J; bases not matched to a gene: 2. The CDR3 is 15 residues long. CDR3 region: CASRPSGGSYNEQFF. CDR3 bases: TGTGCCAGCAGGCCTAGCGGGGGCTCCTACAATGAGCAGTTCTTC.

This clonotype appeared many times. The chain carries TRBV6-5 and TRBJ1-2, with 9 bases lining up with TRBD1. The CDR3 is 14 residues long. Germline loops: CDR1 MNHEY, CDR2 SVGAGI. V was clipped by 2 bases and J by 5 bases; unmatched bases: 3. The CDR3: CASSYGDRVYGYTF. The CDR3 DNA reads TGTGCCAGCAGTTACGGGGACAGGGTGTATGGCTACACCTTC.

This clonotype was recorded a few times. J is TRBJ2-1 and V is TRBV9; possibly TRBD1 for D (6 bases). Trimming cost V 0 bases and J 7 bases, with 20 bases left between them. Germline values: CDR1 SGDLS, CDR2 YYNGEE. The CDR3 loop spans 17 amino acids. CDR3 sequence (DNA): TGTGCCAGCAGCGTAGGGTCCCTCCTGGGACAACCAAATGAGCAGTTCTTC. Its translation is CASSVGSLLGQPNEQFF.

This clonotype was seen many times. The CDR3 coding sequence is TGTGCCAGCAGCTTAGGGGGGCAGGGGGCTTACGAGCAGTACTTC. Its translation: CASSLGGQGAYEQYF. V gene TRBV7-2 combines with J gene TRBJ2-7; 8 bases are a match to TRBD1. This CDR3 has 15 amino acids. The ends lost 1 base at V and 4 bases at J; junction bases unmatched: 6. Germline loops: CDR1 SGHTA, CDR2 FQGNSA.

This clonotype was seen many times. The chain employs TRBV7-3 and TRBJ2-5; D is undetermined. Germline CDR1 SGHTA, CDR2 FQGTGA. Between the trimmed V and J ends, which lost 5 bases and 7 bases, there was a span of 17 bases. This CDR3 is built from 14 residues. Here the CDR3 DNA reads TGTGCCAGCAGCCTAGGGCCCTCCCCCCGGACCCAGTACTTC. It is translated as CASSLGPSPRTQYF.

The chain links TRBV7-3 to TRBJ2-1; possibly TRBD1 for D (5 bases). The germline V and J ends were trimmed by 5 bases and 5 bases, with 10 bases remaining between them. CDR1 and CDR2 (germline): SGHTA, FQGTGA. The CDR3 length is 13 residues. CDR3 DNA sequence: TGTGCCAGCAGCCAAGGGGTTAACAATGAGCAGTTCTTC. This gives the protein CASSQGVNNEQFF.

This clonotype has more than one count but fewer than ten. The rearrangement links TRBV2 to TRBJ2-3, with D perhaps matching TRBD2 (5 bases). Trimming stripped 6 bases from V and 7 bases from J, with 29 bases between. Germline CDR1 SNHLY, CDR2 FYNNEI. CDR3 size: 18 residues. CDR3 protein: CASRDPLLGVRVLNTQYF. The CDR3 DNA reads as TGTGCCAGCAGAGATCCCCTGCTGGGCGTGAGGGTTTTAAATACGCAGTATTTT.

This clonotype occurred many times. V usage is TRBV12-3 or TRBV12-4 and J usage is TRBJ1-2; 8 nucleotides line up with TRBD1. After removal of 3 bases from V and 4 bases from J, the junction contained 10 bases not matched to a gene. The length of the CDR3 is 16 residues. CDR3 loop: CASSLQGALRTYGYTF. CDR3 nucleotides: TGTGCCAGCAGTTTGCAGGGGGCTTTACGGACCTATGGCTACACCTTC.

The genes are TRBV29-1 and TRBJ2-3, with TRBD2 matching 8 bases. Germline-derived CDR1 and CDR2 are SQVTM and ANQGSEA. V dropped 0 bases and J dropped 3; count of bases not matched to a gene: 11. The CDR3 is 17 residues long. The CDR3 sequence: CSVEDREGQGRTDTQYF. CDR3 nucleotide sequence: TGCAGCGTTGAAGATCGGGAGGGGCAGGGGCGGACAGATACGCAGTATTTT.

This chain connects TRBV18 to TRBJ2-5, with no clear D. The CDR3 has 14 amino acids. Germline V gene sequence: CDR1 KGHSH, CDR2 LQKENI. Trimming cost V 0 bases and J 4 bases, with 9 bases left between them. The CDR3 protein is CASSPPSKRETQYF. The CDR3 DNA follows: TGTGCCAGCTCACCACCGAGCAAACGAGAGACCCAGTACTTC.

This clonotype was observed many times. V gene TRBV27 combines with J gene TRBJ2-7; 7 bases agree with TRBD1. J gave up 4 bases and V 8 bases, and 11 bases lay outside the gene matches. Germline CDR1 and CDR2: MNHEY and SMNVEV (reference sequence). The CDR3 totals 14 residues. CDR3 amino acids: CASARGQLGYEQYF. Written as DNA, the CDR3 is TGTGCCAGCGCACGGGGACAGCTTGGTTACGAGCAGTACTTC.

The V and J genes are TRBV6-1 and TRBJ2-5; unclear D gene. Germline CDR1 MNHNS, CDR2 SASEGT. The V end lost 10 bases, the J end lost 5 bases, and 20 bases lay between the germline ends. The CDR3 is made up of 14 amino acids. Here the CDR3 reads CANGGSESWETQYF. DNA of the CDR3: TGTGCCAACGGTGGATCTGAATCGTGGGAGACCCAGTACTTC.

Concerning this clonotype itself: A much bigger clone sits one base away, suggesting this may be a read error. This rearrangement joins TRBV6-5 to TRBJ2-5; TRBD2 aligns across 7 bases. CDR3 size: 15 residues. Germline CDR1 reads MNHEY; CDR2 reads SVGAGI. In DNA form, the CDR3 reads TGTGCCAGCAGTTACGGGGGGGGAATCCAAGAGACCCGGTACTTC. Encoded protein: CASSYGGGIQETRYF.

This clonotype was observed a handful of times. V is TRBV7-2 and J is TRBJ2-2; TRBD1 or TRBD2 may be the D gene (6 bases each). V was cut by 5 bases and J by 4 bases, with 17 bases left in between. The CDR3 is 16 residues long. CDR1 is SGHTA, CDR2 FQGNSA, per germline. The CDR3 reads CASSQPSGASTGELFF. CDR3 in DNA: TGTGCCAGCAGCCAGCCGTCGGGGGCGAGCACCGGGGAGCTGTTTTTT.

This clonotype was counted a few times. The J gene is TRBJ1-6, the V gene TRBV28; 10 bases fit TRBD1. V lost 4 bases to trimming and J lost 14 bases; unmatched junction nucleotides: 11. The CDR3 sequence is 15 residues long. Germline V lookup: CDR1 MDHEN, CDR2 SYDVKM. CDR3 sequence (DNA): TGTGCCAGCAGTTCTCCGGGACAGGGGATTTTAACCCTCCACTTT. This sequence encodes CASSSPGQGILTLHF.

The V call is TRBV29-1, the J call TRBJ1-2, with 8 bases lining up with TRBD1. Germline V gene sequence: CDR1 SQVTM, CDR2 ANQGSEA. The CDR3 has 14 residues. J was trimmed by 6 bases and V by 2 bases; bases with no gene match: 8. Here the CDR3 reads CSVEIWRTGNGYTF. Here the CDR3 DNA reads TGCAGCGTTGAAATTTGGCGGACAGGGAATGGCTACACCTTC.

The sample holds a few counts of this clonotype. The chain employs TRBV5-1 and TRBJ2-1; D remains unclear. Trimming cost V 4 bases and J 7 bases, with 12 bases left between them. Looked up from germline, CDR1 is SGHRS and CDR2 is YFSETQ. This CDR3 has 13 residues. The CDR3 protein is CASSPIRRNEQFF. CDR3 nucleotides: TGCGCCAGCAGCCCCATTCGAAGGAATGAGCAGTTCTTC.

CDR3 residues: CASSYDGTGTQYF. The CDR3 region has the DNA TGTGCCAGCAGTTACGATGGGACCGGGACCCAGTACTTC. The chain carries TRBV6-5 and TRBJ2-5, with D perhaps assigned TRBD1 or TRBD2 (5 bases each). There are 13 residues in the CDR3. Deletions cut 2 bases from V and 7 bases from J, with 11 bases between. Germline V lookup: CDR1 MNHEY, CDR2 SVGAGI.